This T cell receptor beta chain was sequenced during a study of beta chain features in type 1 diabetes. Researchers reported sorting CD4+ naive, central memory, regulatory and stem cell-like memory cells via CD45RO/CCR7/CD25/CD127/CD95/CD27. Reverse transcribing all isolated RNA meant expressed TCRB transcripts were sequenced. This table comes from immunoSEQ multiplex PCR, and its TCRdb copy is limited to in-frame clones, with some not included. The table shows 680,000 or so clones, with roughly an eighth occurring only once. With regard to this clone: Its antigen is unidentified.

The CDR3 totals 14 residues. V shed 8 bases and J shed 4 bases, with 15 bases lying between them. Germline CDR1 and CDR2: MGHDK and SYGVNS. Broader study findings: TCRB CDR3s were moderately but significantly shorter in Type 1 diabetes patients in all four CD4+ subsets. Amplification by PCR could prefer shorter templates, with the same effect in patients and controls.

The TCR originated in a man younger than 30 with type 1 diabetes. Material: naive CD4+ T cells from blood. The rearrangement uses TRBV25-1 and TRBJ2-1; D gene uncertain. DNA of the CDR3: TGTGCCAGCGGGATAGATGGGGTTTACAATGAGCAGTTCTTC. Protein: CASGIDGVYNEQFF.